This passage covers 21 T cell receptor beta chains from one sample sequenced in a study of T cell responses to AZD1222 COVID-19 vaccine. Produced via immunoSEQ multiplex PCR; TCRdb's table is partial and in-frame only. This sample has 80,000 to 100,000 clones, with around 90% found just once. Source: peripheral blood, taken on day 0 of AZD1222 vaccination. Every receptor here comes from an adult in good health.

The CDR3, as DNA: TGCGCCAGCAGCTTTGATTCGTGGGGCACCGGGGAGCTGTTTTTT. Encoded protein: CASSFDSWGTGELFF. The chain links TRBV5-1 to TRBJ2-2; D remains unclear. This CDR3 region has 15 residues. Germline loops: CDR1 SGHRS, CDR2 YFSETQ. V was shortened by 2 bases and J by 4 bases, with 12 bases between the two germline ends.

This chain links TRBV28 with TRBJ1-6; tentatively, D is TRBD1 (5 bases). The CDR3 extends over 14 amino acids. Germline V gives CDR1 MDHEN, CDR2 SYDVKM. The V gene lost 5 bases and the J gene lost 9 bases, with 14 bases spanning the gap. CDR3 sequence reads: CASSITGGRSPLHF. CDR3 bases: TGTGCCAGCAGTATAACAGGTGGCCGTTCACCCCTCCACTTT.

The genes are TRBV7-8 and TRBJ2-1; TRBD1 matches 7 bases. CDR1 SGHVS and CDR2 FQNEAQ come from the germline V gene. V was clipped by 1 base and J by 2 bases; unmatched bases: 2. The CDR3 is 15 residues long. The CDR3 loop is CASSLGQGAYNEQFF. Written as DNA, the CDR3 is TGTGCCAGCAGCTTAGGGCAGGGGGCCTACAATGAGCAGTTCTTC.

This clone appeared a single time. This sequence joins TRBV6-5 and TRBJ1-2, with D possibly matching TRBD1 (6 bases). Trimming removed 0 bases at V and 2 bases at J, with 10 bases between. The CDR3 sequence is 15 residues long. Germline V gene sequence: CDR1 MNHEY, CDR2 SVGAGI. The CDR3 DNA sequence: TGTGCCAGCAGTTACTCGCCCGGGGGCAACTATGGCTACACCTTC. It yields the protein CASSYSPGGNYGYTF.

This clone was observed once. The chain is built from TRBV14 and TRBJ2-7; D is ambiguous. CDR1 SGHDN and CDR2 FVKESK come from the germline V gene. V gave up 2 bases and J gave up 2 bases, with 7 bases separating them. There are 13 residues in the CDR3. CDR3 loop: CASSQLTAYEQYF. In DNA, the CDR3 is TGTGCCAGCAGCCAACTCACAGCCTACGAGCAGTACTTC.

The J gene is TRBJ2-3, the V gene TRBV19; 7 positions agree with TRBD2. CDR3 length equals 16 residues. The V segment lost 5 bases and the J segment 2 bases; nucleotides outside the gene matches: 10. Germline V gene sequence: CDR1 LNHDA, CDR2 SQIVND (reference sequence). CDR3 nucleotides: TGTGCCAGTAGTGCCCTTGGGCGGGGGTCCACAGATACGCAGTATTTT. This gives the protein CASSALGRGSTDTQYF. Combining the CDR3 with reference TRBV19 and TRBJ2-3 gives the whole variable domain DGGITQSPKYLFRKEGQNVTLSCEQNLNHDAMYWYRQDPGQGLRLIYYSQIVNDFQKGDIAEGYSVSREKKESFPLTVTSAQKNPTAFYLCASSALGRGSTDTQYFGPGTRLTVL.

V and J are TRBV19 and TRBJ1-4; no firm D call. The CDR3 has 16 residues. Germline CDR1 and CDR2: LNHDA and SQIVND (reference sequence). V lost 5 bases to trimming and J lost 0 bases, with 13 bases between them. CDR3 loop: CASSWAGQSTNEKLFF. As DNA, the CDR3 is TGTGCCAGTAGTTGGGCGGGTCAATCAACTAATGAAAAACTGTTTTTT.

The chain links TRBV12-5 to TRBJ2-1; D remains unclear. This CDR3 contains 14 residues. In germline, CDR1 is LGHNT, CDR2 FRNRAP. Trimming cost V 1 base and J 4 bases, with 8 bases left between them. DNA for the CDR3: TGTGCTAGTGGTTTGGCCGACTTTTACAATGAGCAGTTCTTC. Encoded protein: CASGLADFYNEQFF.

V gene TRBV19 combines with J gene TRBJ2-1, with TRBD2 matching over 13 bases. The CDR3 contains 16 residues. Germline trimming cut 7 bases from V and 7 bases from J; bases unmatched to any gene: 10. Germline assignment: CDR1 LNHDA and CDR2 SQIVND (reference sequence). CDR3 loop: CASIPPGTSGTNEQFF. CDR3 bases: TGTGCCAGTATCCCCCCCGGGACTAGCGGGACGAATGAGCAGTTCTTC.

This clone was counted between two and nine times. The V and J genes are TRBV11-1 and TRBJ2-4; D is undetermined. Germline V lookup: CDR1 SGHAT, CDR2 FQDESV (reference sequence). The CDR3 has 14 amino acids. V dropped 1 base and J dropped 4 bases, with 8 bases sitting between them. CDR3 residues: CASSLDGIKNIQYF. CDR3 bases: TGTGCCAGCAGCTTAGACGGAATTAAAAACATTCAGTACTTC.

V gene TRBV27 combines with J gene TRBJ2-1; 7 bases map to TRBD2. The CDR3 loop spans 17 amino acids. Germline V CDR1 and CDR2: MNHEY, SMNVEV (reference sequence). The J segment lost 0 bases and the V segment lost 2 bases, leaving 7 bases of the junction unmatched. CDR3 nucleotides: TGTGCCAGCAGTTTAATGTCTAGCGGAGGCTCCTACAATGAGCAGTTCTTC. The encoded protein is CASSLMSSGGSYNEQFF.

V is TRBV18 and J is TRBJ2-7, with 13 bases aligning to TRBD2. J was trimmed by 6 bases and V by 5 bases; bases with no gene match: 4. The CDR3 contains 14 residues. Germline CDR1 reads KGHSH; CDR2 reads LQKENI. The CDR3 nucleotides are TGTGCCAGCTCAGACCGACTAGCGGGAGGCGAGCAGTACTTC. It is translated as CASSDRLAGGEQYF.

The rearrangement joins TRBV7-9 to TRBJ2-3, with D perhaps TRBD2 (7 bases). V was shortened by 5 bases and J by 1 base, with 22 bases between the two germline ends. CDR1 is SEHNR and CDR2 is FQNEAQ in the germline V gene (reference sequence). There are 18 residues in the CDR3. The DNA for the CDR3 is TGTGCCAGCAGCCCACGAAGGGGGGGGAGGTTCCGCACAGATACGCAGTATTTT. Protein sequence: CASSPRRGGRFRTDTQYF.

The chain recombines TRBV2 with TRBJ2-1, with 7 positions matching TRBD2. Germline V lookup: CDR1 SNHLY, CDR2 FYNNEI. The CDR3 totals 13 residues. The V gene end was trimmed by 8 bases and the J gene end by 6 bases; junction bases not matched to a gene: 7. The CDR3 region has the DNA TGTGCCAGCTTTACCAGGACTAGCAATGAGCAGTTCTTC. Translated, it gives CASFTRTSNEQFF.

This rearrangement joins TRBV24-1 to TRBJ2-1, with no clear D. The CDR3 is 11 amino acids. The ends were cut back, 4 bases at V and 7 bases at J, with 4 bases in the middle. Germline V CDR1 and CDR2: KGHDR, SFDVKD. CDR3 residues: CATSDFNEQFF. CDR3 DNA sequence: TGTGCCACCAGTGACTTTAATGAGCAGTTCTTC.

This chain joins TRBV4-3 and TRBJ2-2; D may be TRBD2 (7 bases). The ends were cut back, 0 bases at V and 1 base at J, with 12 bases in the middle. Germline-derived CDR1 and CDR2 are LGHNA and YSLEER. The CDR3 runs to 17 residues. CDR3 DNA: TGCGCCAGCAGCCAAGATTGGGGGGGACAGAACACCGGGGAGCTGTTTTTT. This translates into CASSQDWGGQNTGELFF.

The gene calls are TRBV7-9 and TRBJ2-2; D is uncertain. CDR1 is SEHNR and CDR2 is FQNEAQ in the germline V gene (reference sequence). This CDR3 comprises 12 residues. Trimming removed 1 base from V and 12 bases from J, with 9 bases in between. In DNA, the CDR3 is TGTGCCAGCAGCTTAGGCCCCAGGCAGCTGTTTTTT. It is translated as CASSLGPRQLFF.

V and J are TRBV28 and TRBJ1-1; D gene unclear. CDR1 MDHEN and CDR2 SYDVKM come from the germline V gene. This CDR3 contains 12 residues. Trimming shortened V by 4 bases and J by 2 bases, and 5 bases separated the two germline ends. The CDR3 DNA reads TGTGCCAGCAGTTGGGTCAACACTGAAGCTTTCTTT. This codes for CASSWVNTEAFF.

This clone was counted between two and nine times. The J gene is TRBJ1-2, the V gene TRBV2; unclear D gene. Trimming pared 0 bases from V and 4 bases from J, leaving 12 bases between. Germline assignment: CDR1 SNHLY and CDR2 FYNNEI. CDR3 size: 15 residues. The CDR3 DNA is TGTGCCAGCAGTGAAGCGCGGTGGGAGATCTATGGCTACACCTTC. Residues: CASSEARWEIYGYTF.

J is TRBJ2-2 and V is TRBV19; the match to TRBD2 covers 8 bases. The trim removed 2 bases at V and 0 bases at J, leaving 2 bases unmatched. Germline V CDR1 and CDR2: LNHDA, SQIVND (reference sequence). The CDR3 runs 16 residues. The chain's CDR3 is CASSIYGRANTGELFF. In DNA, the CDR3 is TGTGCCAGTAGTATATACGGGAGGGCGAACACCGGGGAGCTGTTTTTT. The full variable domain, rest sourced from reference TRBV19 and TRBJ2-2, is DGGITQSPKYLFRKEGQNVTLSCEQNLNHDAMYWYRQDPGQGLRLIYYSQIVNDFQKGDIAEGYSVSREKKESFPLTVTSAQKNPTAFYLCASSIYGRANTGELFFGEGSRLTVL.

The rearrangement links TRBV27 to TRBJ1-5; D gene uncertain. The germline V gene encodes CDR1 MNHEY and CDR2 SMNVEV (reference sequence). Trimming took off 10 bases at V and 5 bases at J, with 9 bases between the two ends. There are 11 residues in the CDR3. CDR3 in amino acids: CATGWDQPQHF. In DNA, the CDR3 is TGTGCCACCGGGTGGGATCAGCCCCAGCATTTT.